This TCR beta chain appears in the sequencing data of a study of T cells after yellow fever vaccination. General study points: Overall, a small share of clonotypes was seen in both CD4 and CD8 compartments.

This clonotype was seen at least ten times. What it recognizes is unknown. TCRdb used MiXCR to reprocess the 5' RACE reads, holding one entry per CDR3 protein. The sample holds around 590,000 distinct CDR3 sequences, over 9% seen once. This CDR3 contains 13 residues. Germline V gives CDR1 SGDLS, CDR2 YYNGEE. V shed 2 bases and J shed 6 bases, with 9 bases lying between them. The TCR comes from a man aged 25 to 40 who received the YFV17D yellow fever vaccine. The chain links TRBV9 to TRBJ2-4; D is ambiguous. The sequenced sample was PBMCs, obtained on the day of the yellow fever booster vaccination. The CDR3 DNA follows: TGTGCCAGCAGCGTGACTGTAGGAAACATTCAGTACTTC. This codes for CASSVTVGNIQYF.